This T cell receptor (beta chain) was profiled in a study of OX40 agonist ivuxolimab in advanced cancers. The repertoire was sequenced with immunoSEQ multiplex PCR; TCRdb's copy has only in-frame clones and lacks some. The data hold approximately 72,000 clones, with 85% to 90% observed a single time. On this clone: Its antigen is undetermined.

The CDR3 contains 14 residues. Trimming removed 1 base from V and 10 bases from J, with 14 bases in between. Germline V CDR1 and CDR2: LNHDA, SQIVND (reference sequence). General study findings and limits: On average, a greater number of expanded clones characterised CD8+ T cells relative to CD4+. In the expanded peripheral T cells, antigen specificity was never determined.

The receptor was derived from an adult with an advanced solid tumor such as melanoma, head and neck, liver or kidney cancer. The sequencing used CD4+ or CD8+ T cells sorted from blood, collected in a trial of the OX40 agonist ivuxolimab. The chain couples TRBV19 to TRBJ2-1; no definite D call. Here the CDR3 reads CASSIGLGNGEQFF. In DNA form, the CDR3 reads TGTGCCAGTAGTATAGGTTTGGGCAATGGGGAGCAGTTCTTC. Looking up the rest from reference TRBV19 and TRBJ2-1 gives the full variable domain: DGGITQSPKYLFRKEGQNVTLSCEQNLNHDAMYWYRQDPGQGLRLIYYSQIVNDFQKGDIAEGYSVSREKKESFPLTVTSAQKNPTAFYLCASSIGLGNGEQFFGPGTRLTVL.